Following are 20 T cell receptor beta chains from one sample sequenced in a study of shared clonotypes between healthy human individuals. TCRdb keeps only in-frame clones here, not all; method: immunoSEQ multiplex PCR. The table has millions of clones, around 94% seen once. The material sequenced was naive CD4+ T cells sorted from blood. Subset in this sample: CD45RA+ positively selected. The receptors here all came from a young man in good health.

The chain carries TRBV28 and TRBJ2-7; D call uncertain. Germline loops: CDR1 MDHEN, CDR2 SYDVKM. CDR3 length equals 13 residues. Trimming took 5 bases from V and 3 from J, leaving 11 bases between them. The CDR3 nucleotides read TGTGCCAGCAGTCCAGAGACACTCTACGAGCAGTACTTC. This encodes CASSPETLYEQYF.

The chain is built from TRBV7-2 and TRBJ2-5, with a weak D call TRBD2 (6 bases). In germline, CDR1 is SGHTA, CDR2 FQGNSA. This CDR3 comprises 17 residues. V was clipped by 1 base and J by 5 bases, with 20 bases between them. CDR3 sequence (DNA): TGTGCCAGCAGCTTAGGTTTGGCGGGAATCGGAGGGGAGACCCAGTACTTC. It codes for CASSLGLAGIGGETQYF.

This chain connects TRBV6-5 to TRBJ1-2, with D possibly being TRBD1 (6 bases). V was clipped by 4 bases and J by 2 bases, with 14 bases between them. Germline assignment: CDR1 MNHEY and CDR2 SVGAGI. The CDR3 length is 15 residues. Here the CDR3 DNA reads TGTGCCAGCAGTTCCTCAGGGGTGGGGAACTATGGCTACACCTTC. Translated, it gives CASSSSGVGNYGYTF.

This clone has only one observation. The V call is TRBV2, the J call TRBJ2-5, with no clear D. The V end lost 9 bases, the J end lost 1 base, and 9 bases lay between the germline ends. Germline V gives CDR1 SNHLY, CDR2 FYNNEI. This CDR3 is built from 12 residues. The CDR3: CARRNSQETQYF. In nucleotides, the CDR3 is TGTGCCAGGAGGAATAGCCAAGAGACCCAGTACTTC.

The chain uses TRBV28 and TRBJ2-1, with 7 bases aligning to TRBD2. Germline V lookup: CDR1 MDHEN, CDR2 SYDVKM. Trimming took 6 bases from V and 7 from J; bases not matched to a gene: 15. The CDR3 has 16 residues. CDR3 sequence reads: CASSPTGPGTTNEQFF. CDR3 sequence (DNA): TGTGCCAGCAGCCCTACAGGACCCGGGACTACGAATGAGCAGTTCTTC.

The chain uses TRBV27 and TRBJ1-2; 8 bases are shared with TRBD1. This CDR3 comprises 14 residues. The V and J ends lost 3 bases and 5 bases, in that order; junction bases with no gene match: 5. Germline assignment: CDR1 MNHEY and CDR2 SMNVEV (reference sequence). CDR3 in DNA: TGTGCCAGCAGTTTGCGACAGGGGTTTTATGGCTACACCTTC. This encodes CASSLRQGFYGYTF.

This clone was seen once. J is TRBJ2-2 and V is TRBV5-8; D is possibly TRBD1 (6 bases). Between the trimmed V and J ends, which lost 5 bases and 1 base, there was a span of 12 bases. Germline V gives CDR1 SGHTS, CDR2 YDEGEE. The CDR3 spans 15 residues. In nucleotides, the CDR3 is TGTGCCAGCAGACAGGGACAATTGAACACCGGGGAGCTGTTTTTT. It yields the protein CASRQGQLNTGELFF.

This chain uses TRBV5-1 with TRBJ2-5, with D tentatively TRBD2 (5 bases). CDR1 SGHRS and CDR2 YFSETQ come from the germline V gene. Trimming cost V 0 bases and J 4 bases, with 10 bases left between them. The CDR3 consists of 14 residues. The CDR3 region is CASSLGGFRETQYF. The DNA of the CDR3 is TGCGCCAGCAGCTTGGGAGGGTTTCGAGAGACCCAGTACTTC.

V gene TRBV15 combines with J gene TRBJ1-6, with 11 bases fitting TRBD1. Germline CDR1 and CDR2: LNHNV and YYDKDF (reference sequence). Unmatched junction bases numbered 1, after V lost 1 base and J lost 2 bases. There are 17 residues in the CDR3. The DNA of the CDR3 is TGTGCCACCAGCAGAGGGGGACAGGGGGCCTATAATTCACCCCTCCACTTT. Amino acids: CATSRGGQGAYNSPLHF.

V usage is TRBV18 and J usage is TRBJ2-3; tentative D call: TRBD2 (6 bases). The CDR3 is made up of 15 amino acids. Germline CDR1 reads KGHSH; CDR2 reads LQKENI. V was pared by 0 bases and J by 0 bases, with 7 bases between. In DNA form, the CDR3 reads TGTGCCAGCTCACCACCGCGGGACAGCACAGATACGCAGTATTTT. Residues: CASSPPRDSTDTQYF.

V usage is TRBV2 and J usage is TRBJ1-5, with 7 bases identical to TRBD1. Trimming cost V 6 bases and J 6 bases; bases outside gene matches: 11. Germline CDR1 reads SNHLY; CDR2 reads FYNNEI. CDR3 size: 15 residues. In DNA form, the CDR3 reads TGTGCCAGCAGCGCGCTGACAGGGCGGATTCAGCCCCAGCATTTT. Amino acids: CASSALTGRIQPQHF.

The rearrangement uses TRBV7-6 and TRBJ1-4; a weak D match, TRBD1 (6 bases). This CDR3 has 16 amino acids. CDR1 is SGHVS, CDR2 FNYEAQ, per germline. V lost 1 base, J lost 6 bases, and 15 bases lay in between. For the CDR3, the DNA is TGTGCCAGCAGCTTAGGGTGGGGCAGGGGTGATGAAAAACTGTTTTTT. This codes for CASSLGWGRGDEKLFF.

This clone has only one observation. The chain has TRBV9 and TRBJ1-2; TRBD1 matches at 7 bases. The V and J ends lost 3 bases and 7 bases, in that order; junction bases with no gene match: 15. The length of the CDR3 is 16 residues. From germline, CDR1 is SGDLS and CDR2 YYNGEE. This chain's CDR3 is CASSELGTVRLGGYTF. The DNA for the CDR3 is TGTGCCAGCAGCGAATTAGGGACAGTCCGTTTGGGTGGCTACACCTTC.

This sequence joins TRBV9 and TRBJ1-3, with D unclear. Germline V lookup: CDR1 SGDLS, CDR2 YYNGEE. The CDR3 contains 15 residues. V lost 3 bases and J 2 bases, leaving 12 bases between the germline ends. CDR3 amino acids: CASSDGMPPGNTIYF. Written as DNA, the CDR3 is TGTGCCAGCAGCGACGGTATGCCTCCTGGAAACACCATATATTTT. The full variable domain, in which reference TRBV9 and TRBJ1-3 provide the parts outside the CDR3, is DSGVTQTPKHLITATGQRVTLRCSPRSGDLSVYWYQQSLDQGLQFLIQYYNGEERAKGNILERFSAQQFPDLHSELNLSSLELGDSALYFCASSDGMPPGNTIYFGEGSWLTVV.

V and J are TRBV6-1 and TRBJ2-7; D not certain. This CDR3 is 16 amino acids long. Germline V gene lookup returns CDR1 MNHNS and CDR2 SASEGT. Between the trimmed V and J ends, which lost 4 bases and 2 bases, there was a span of 18 bases. CDR3 amino acids: CASSAPLGGDTYEQYF. DNA of the CDR3: TGTGCCAGCAGTGCGCCCTTGGGCGGTGATACCTACGAGCAGTACTTC.

This chain connects TRBV5-1 to TRBJ2-2; no firm D call. Germline CDR1 SGHRS, CDR2 YFSETQ. V lost 2 bases and J lost 2, with 10 bases in between. CDR3 length equals 15 residues. The CDR3 DNA sequence: TGCGCCAGCAGCTTTGTGAGTCACAACACCGGGGAGCTGTTTTTT. The encoded protein is CASSFVSHNTGELFF.

Of note for this clone: Other DNA sequences in the sample encode the same CDR3. The V gene is TRBV4-3, the J gene TRBJ2-5; D could derive from TRBD1 or TRBD2 (5 bases each). The germline gives CDR1 LGHNA, CDR2 YSLEER. The CDR3 totals 15 residues. Trimming stripped 1 base from V and 1 base from J, with 10 bases between. The CDR3 is CASSQGGTGQETQYF. CDR3 in DNA: TGCGCCAGCAGCCAAGGAGGGACCGGCCAAGAGACCCAGTACTTC.

The gene calls are TRBV14 and TRBJ1-2; D ambiguous. V dropped 4 bases and J dropped 4 bases, with 19 bases sitting between them. This CDR3 contains 16 residues. Germline-derived CDR1 and CDR2 are SGHDN and FVKESK. The CDR3 spells CASSPTQRGIGYGYTF. The CDR3 nucleotides are TGTGCCAGCAGCCCGACTCAACGAGGAATCGGCTATGGCTACACCTTC.

This clone was detected once. V is TRBV4-1 and J is TRBJ2-1; tentative D call: TRBD2 (5 bases). Germline V gives CDR1 MGHRA, CDR2 YSYEKL. V shed 3 bases and J shed 0 bases, with 15 bases lying between them. CDR3 length: 17 amino acids. Here the CDR3 DNA reads TGCGCCAGCAGCCATACTGGGAGCTTCAACTCCTACAATGAGCAGTTCTTC. Protein product: CASSHTGSFNSYNEQFF.

As regards this clone: This sample includes further DNA sequences coding for the same CDR3. The V call is TRBV7-3, the J call TRBJ1-6, with D perhaps TRBD1 (6 bases). In germline, CDR1 is SGHTA, CDR2 FQGTGA. CDR3 length equals 21 residues. Trimming took off 4 bases at V and 10 bases at J, with 35 bases between the two ends. The CDR3 protein is CASSSPGQPYRVFDQSSPLHF. In nucleotides, the CDR3 is TGTGCCAGCAGCTCACCGGGACAACCTTATCGGGTCTTTGATCAGTCCTCACCCCTCCACTTT.